The entry that follows covers one T cell receptor beta chain sequence. What it recognizes is unknown. The cryopreserved samples used held 1-10 million PBMC prior to extraction of DNA. The sample is drawn from a study of long-term antiretroviral therapy in people with HIV. Survey-level immunoSEQ v3.0 assays were run. Libraries were prepared by immunoSEQ multiplex PCR; TCRdb keeps only in-frame clonotypes and omits some of them. Among approximately 18,000 clones, 75% to 85% were seen once, and the ten largest hold about 10%. Broader study findings: Patients on ART gained diversity, which nonetheless stayed below transplant donor controls. Compared with controls, HIV repertoires showed narrower CDR3 length ranges.

V was pared by 4 bases and J by 2 bases, with 6 bases of the junction left unmatched. CDR1 and CDR2 (germline): SGHVS, FNYEAQ. This CDR3 region has 15 residues. The genes are TRBV7-6 and TRBJ2-7; 9 bases match TRBD1. This TCR was sampled from a woman in her thirties or forties with HIV. This sample comprised unsorted PBMCs, obtained 0.2 years after starting antiretroviral therapy. The DNA for the CDR3 is TGTGCCAGCAGCTCCGGACAGGGGTTTACCTACGAGCAGTACTTC. Translated: CASSSGQGFTYEQYF.